This TCR beta chain was retrieved from a study of blood T cell repertoires in COVID-19. Study as a whole: Whether acute or convalescent, the COVID-19 samples came from the United States, Italy and Spain.

The CDR3 sequence is 14 residues long. Trimming shortened V by 3 bases and J by 1 base, and 9 bases separated the two germline ends. The germline V gene has CDR1 DFQATT and CDR2 SNEGSKA (reference sequence). Authors' processing steps: Amplification from reference gene primers served as the basis for estimated nucleated cell counts. Profiling relied on immunoSEQ multiplex PCR, and the TCRdb table lists in-frame clones only, not all of them. V, J and clone size reflect that table, while D and trimming were determined from the DNA. The data contain about 160,000 clones, more than 90% of them singletons.

The material sequenced was peripheral blood. The gene calls are TRBV20-1 and TRBJ1-4; a possible D gene is TRBD1 (5 bases). The source of this sequence is a man aged 60-69 years with active or convalescent COVID-19. Here the CDR3 DNA reads TGCAGTGCTAGTTCGACAGAAACTAATGAAAAACTGTTTTTT. Protein sequence: CSASSTETNEKLFF.